This T cell receptor beta chain comes out of a study of B cell selection in AIRE deficiency. Study-wide results and caveats: Shared Treg sequences had shorter CDR3s, biased toward rearrangements with few non-templated insertions. Healthy Tconv contained about 35% of shared healthy Treg sequences; only TCRbeta sequenced.

In the original analysis: Conventional T cell pools: 1x10^5 or so distinct patient, about 1.4x10^5 donor TCRbeta sequences. Here immunoSEQ multiplex PCR was the method, and the copy in TCRdb shows in-frame clones only, minus some. D and trimming were read from the DNA, whereas the V and J calls and clone size are those reported in that table. The sample comprises about 24,000 clones, 95% to 97% of which are singletons, and around 0.19% rests with the top ten. About this clone: The antigen remains undetermined.

The CDR3 is 20 amino acids. Sorting defined conventional CD4 T cells as CD4+CD127+. The V call is TRBV21-1, the J call TRBJ1-5; TRBD1 is the table's D call and was not checked against the DNA. TRBV21-1 is annotated as a pseudogene. The material sequenced was conventional CD4+ T cells sorted from PBMCs. The clonotype comes from a human donor with AIRE deficiency. CDR3 in DNA: TGTGCCAGCAGCTTTCCCAAGGGGGGGGGACAGGCCATTTTGAATCAGCCCCAGCATTTT. This translates into CASSFPKGGGQAILNQPQHF.